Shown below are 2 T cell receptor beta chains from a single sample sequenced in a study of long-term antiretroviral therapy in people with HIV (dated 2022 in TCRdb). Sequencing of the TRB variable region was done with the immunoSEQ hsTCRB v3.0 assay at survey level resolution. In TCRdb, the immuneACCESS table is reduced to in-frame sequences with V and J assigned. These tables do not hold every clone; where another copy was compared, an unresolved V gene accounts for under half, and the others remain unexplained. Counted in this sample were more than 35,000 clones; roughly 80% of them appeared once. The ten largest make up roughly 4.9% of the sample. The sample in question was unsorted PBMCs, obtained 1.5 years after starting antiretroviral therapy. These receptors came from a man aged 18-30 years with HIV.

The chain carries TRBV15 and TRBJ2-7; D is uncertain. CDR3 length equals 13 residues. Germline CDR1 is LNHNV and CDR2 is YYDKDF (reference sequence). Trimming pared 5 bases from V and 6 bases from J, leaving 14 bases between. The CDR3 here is CATSATISAEQYF. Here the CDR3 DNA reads TGTGCCACCAGCGCAACTATATCGGCCGAGCAGTACTTC.

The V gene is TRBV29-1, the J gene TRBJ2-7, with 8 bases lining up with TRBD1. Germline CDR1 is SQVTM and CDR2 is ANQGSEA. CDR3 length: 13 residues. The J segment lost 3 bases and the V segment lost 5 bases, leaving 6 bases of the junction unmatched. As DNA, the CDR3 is TGCAGCGTTATCCGTGACAGGGGCTACGAGCAGTACTTC. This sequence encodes CSVIRDRGYEQYF.